The rows below give T cell receptor beta chains drawn from one sample of a study of vaccination effects on CD4 cells after COVID-19. No antigen is known for these receptors. The protocol was immunoSEQ multiplex PCR, while the TCRdb copy is restricted to in-frame clones and leaves out a portion. This sample has 45,000 or so clones, with 70% to 75% found just once. The source material was CD4+ T cells from PBMCs cultured without peptide, sampled before COVID-19 vaccination. These receptors came from a human donor who had a prior SARS-CoV-2 infection. Both conserved end residues are part of each CDR3. The D gene is left open where the match is weak. Clone size, where shown, is once, few, many, or a class for clones that have expanded.

CASKDGAYSEKLFF,TGTGCCAGCAAGGATGGGGCATATAGTGAAAAACTGTTTTTT,TRBV2,TRBJ1-4,few,-
CASRALAGTDTQYF,TGTGCCAGTAGGGCACTAGCGGGCACAGATACGCAGTATTTT,TRBV11-3,TRBJ2-3,-,TRBD2
CASSDLWGETQYF,TGTGCCAGCAGTGATCTCTGGGGGGAGACCCAGTACTTC,TRBV2,TRBJ2-5,-,-
CASSALQGNTEAFF,TGTGCCAGCTCAGCGTTACAGGGGAACACTGAAGCTTTCTTT,TRBV18,TRBJ1-1,few,-
CASSLNGPNTEAFF,TGTGCCAGCAGCTTAAACGGACCGAACACTGAAGCTTTCTTT,TRBV7-2,TRBJ1-1,-,-
CASSLAGVPYNEQFF,TGTGCCAGCAGCTTAGCTGGGGTACCTTACAATGAGCAGTTCTTC,TRBV7-2,TRBJ2-1,-,-
CAIRRGLATSTDTQYF,TGTGCCATCAGAAGAGGACTAGCGACTAGCACAGATACGCAGTATTTT,TRBV10-3,TRBJ2-3,-,TRBD2
CASSPGRNQPQHF,TGTGCCAGCAGCCCGGGGCGCAATCAGCCCCAGCATTTT,TRBV5-8,TRBJ1-5,-,-
CASLLRLCGAYEQYF,TGCGCCAGTCTCTTAAGACTTTGCGGAGCCTACGAGCAGTACTTC,TRBV10-1,TRBJ2-7,-,-
CASSEAGTGEVSEQFF,TGTGCCAGCAGTGAAGCGGGCACGGGAGAGGTCAGTGAGCAGTTCTTC,TRBV2,TRBJ2-1,-,-
CASSRTTGLSGNTIYF,TGTGCCAGCTCCCGGACAACGGGCCTCTCTGGAAACACCATATATTTT,TRBV18,TRBJ1-3,-,-
CASSLAGSYNEQFF,TGTGCCAGCAGCTTAGCGGGCTCCTACAATGAGCAGTTCTTC,TRBV11-3,TRBJ2-1,-,-
CASSEAGEGSDGYTF,TGTGCCAGCAGTGAAGCCGGGGAAGGGTCGGATGGCTACACCTTC,TRBV6-1,TRBJ1-2,-,-
CASSSTGLAETQYF,TGTGCCAGCAGCTCCACCGGACTAGCGGAGACCCAGTACTTC,TRBV5-4,TRBJ2-5,-,TRBD2
CSASSGVVGWQETQYF,TGCAGTGCTAGTTCGGGGGTTGTTGGTTGGCAAGAGACCCAGTACTTC,TRBV20-1,TRBJ2-5,-,-